This T cell receptor beta chain stems from a study of cytomegalovirus exposure and HLA in healthy donors listed by TCRdb under 2017. About the investigation overall: According to an earlier analysis of a few hundred of the donors, some 170 million T cells yielded 117 million unique TCR beta sequences and approximately 300 Gb of sequence data. Using immunosequencing, the study profiled T cell repertoires from roughly 650 subjects and related those repertoires to cytomegalovirus serostatus. A later analysis re-examined previously published TCR beta repertoires from just over 650 donors and added high-resolution HLA genotyping to investigate patterns of TCR occurrence. Rather than drawing on any new phenotypic data, the later analysis identified candidate immune exposures from TCR beta sequences and the way those sequences occurred across donors. Besides the first cohort of 666 subjects, a separate validation cohort made up of around 120 different subjects was used. To predict cytomegalovirus infection status, the study brought together high-throughput TCR immunosequencing, statistical association of individual TCRs with disease status, and machine learning. The aim of the study was to test whether cataloging public T cell receptors could identify signatures of past pathogen exposure. Every repertoire in the discovery cohort had been generated on one and the same sequencing platform. The number of donors typed differed by locus, with roughly 629-640 for A, B, C, DRB1 and DQB1, roughly 520 for DQA1, some 570 for DPA1, and about 450 for DPB1. Alongside the repertoire data, information on donor age, sex, ethnicity and CMV serostatus was compiled. Class I and class II HLA loci were covered by the typing at four-digit resolution. Of the roughly 420 genotyped donors, approximately 80% were placed in the genetic ancestry cluster associated with self-reported Caucasian donors. Five DR-DQ haplotypes were handled as single units for association and clustering because linkage in the cohort was strong. A later genetic analysis used genome-wide SNP genotypes for about 55% of the 666 donors, treating that subset as a discovery cohort. To decide whether each TCR beta V gene segment behaved as functional or pseudogenic, an earlier analysis of some 540 of the donors relied on high-throughput TCR beta sequencing. Among 300 to 500 genotyped donors of the cohort, an average of around 250,000 unique TCR beta nucleotide sequences was sequenced per donor, of which approximately 19% were non-productive. About 310 gigabases of sequencing data and 78 million or so unique TCR sequences were included in an early release covering several hundred HLA-typed donors. General study outcomes and caveats: Assigning TCR associations to individual alleles was difficult when HLA alleles, especially DR and DQ, strongly co-occurred. In the study, approximately 160 TCR beta chains were listed as associated with cytomegalovirus. In a later analysis, HLA-associated TCR beta chains were found to be more clonally expanded and to have lower generation probabilities than equally common non-associated chains. Sequencing depth was assumed to be roughly uniform across donors in the presence/absence analyses, though that assumption may not hold. In a later analysis, the rate of TCR association differed among HLA loci, with DRB1 alleles having the most associated TCRs and HLA-C alleles having the fewest. Linkage disequilibrium might explain the correlated functional status among segregating V segments, but an unknown experimental factor could not be ruled out. According to the authors, the approach could potentially be generalized to other disease states and immunological phenotypes. Because counts were too low, roughly 18 rarely observed V segments, including chromosome 9 orphons, were left out of the earlier analysis of approximately 580 of the donors. CMV serostatus was the only immune exposure information available for the cohort. Several of the top co-occurrence clusters appeared to be linked to parvovirus B19, influenza, CMV and Epstein-Barr virus, according to a later analysis. Some IMGT-functional V segments, including TRBV6-2 and TRBV6-3, could not be distinguished by the 87-base-pair reads and were therefore excluded. In an earlier analysis of approximately 590 of the donors, most TCR beta V segments appeared in productive rearrangements about 90% or about 30% of the time, broadly matching IMGT annotations. Across donors, most TCR sequences were observed very rarely, whereas some public TCRs were present in many individuals. In a later analysis, 16,951 TCR beta sequences were associated with specific HLA alleles at a false discovery rate of 0.05. The sequencing pipeline was judged likely to have produced a cluster of highly shared sequence variants as a technical artifact. Most CMV-associated TCR beta chains appeared to be HLA-restricted in a later analysis, and the HLA associations seemed to be driven largely by CMV exposure. In both the original and validation cohorts, the classifier was reported to diagnose cytomegalovirus status with high specificity and sensitivity. In vitro tests confirmed that three of the cytomegalovirus-associated TCR beta chains recognize cytomegalovirus antigens. In a later genetic analysis, a missense DCLRE1C variant was associated with V-gene and J-gene trimming of TCR beta chains, and the association was replicated in an independent cohort. In this cohort, only TCR beta chains were sequenced, and detectable features were limited by the absence of alpha or paired-chain data. A further reported finding was that TCR beta sequences accurately predicted the HLA-A and HLA-B alleles for most subjects in the first cohort. Compared with the approximately 600-donor mean, donors in an Asian-associated ancestry cluster had fewer N-insertions in productive TCRs, according to a later genetic analysis. Because HLA typing was unavailable for some donors at each locus, only the typed subset was used in association tests.

The cohort comprised 666 healthy bone marrow donors. All cohort members were sampled while nominally healthy, although unrecorded immune exposures were likely present. The donor tested CMV seronegative and was one of the 352 seronegative cohort members. A peripheral blood sample was collected from each donor, and TCR beta sequencing was performed on peripheral blood mononuclear cells. Genomic DNA was extracted from the blood cell samples with the Qiagen DNeasy Blood Extraction Kit. Measured from the cysteine to the phenylalanine, the CDR3 is 17 residues long. CDR3 DNA only is kept here, 51 bases in frame from base 1. Reading the germline V gene gives CDR1 SQVTM and CDR2 ANQGSEA. V is pared back by 4 bases and J by 0 bases, with 16 bases lying between the germline termini. As concerns this clone: What this receptor recognizes is not known. Per-base quality was not reported, and no clone a single base away is much larger than it.

The library was generated by the immunoSEQ multiplex PCR assay. The multiplex PCR relied on a mix of 60 forward primers for TCR Vbeta segments and 13 reverse primers for TCR Jbeta segments. Amplification of the CDR3 region of rearranged TCR beta genes was performed with a multiplex PCR assay on genomic DNA. Amplified TCR beta libraries were sequenced as 87-base-pair reads on the Illumina HiSeq System. The authors' analysis ran thus. A later analysis tallied tens of millions of unique TCR beta chains across the 660 or so repertoires, and some 10 million of those chains were shared by two or more donors. Raw reads were error-corrected and collapsed into unique sequences by a nearest-neighbor algorithm in which closely related sequences were merged to remove PCR and sequencing errors. Alignment of CDR3 sequences to IMGT reference sequences was used to assign V, D and J gene segments. For a sequence to be retained, a match of at least six nucleotides was required to both a V gene segment and a J gene segment. A rearrangement was called productive if the CDR3 had no stop codons and remained in frame with V and J, and every other rearrangement was called non-productive. Following IMGT convention, CDR3 was defined as the stretch from the second conserved V-encoded cysteine to the conserved J-encoded phenylalanine. Sequences without an unambiguous match to a single V gene segment were excluded from the earlier analysis of approximately 560 of the donors. In an earlier analysis of 587 of the donors, a V segment was called functional when productive rearrangements were above 56.7%, and segregating when the standard deviation between donors exceeded 5%. To diagnose cytomegalovirus status from the catalog of TCR beta chain sequences, a statistical classification framework was built. In a later analysis, V and J genes were assigned by comparing TCR nucleotide sequences against IMGT/GENE-DB human TR gene sequences. A later analysis assigned CDR3 sequences and most-parsimonious VDJ recombination scenarios with the TCRdist pipeline. In a later analysis, each TCR beta chain was defined by its CDR3 amino acid sequence together with its V-gene family, and reads without a unique V-gene family were excluded. A later analysis removed over 500 highly shared, low-generation-probability nucleotide sequences to deal with suspected cross-contamination and a sequencing artifact. In a later analysis, a clonal expansion index for each public chain was calculated from normalized within-repertoire ranks of inferred template counts. A later analysis computed generation probabilities with a VDJ recombination model fitted to out-of-frame rearrangements, and checked the results against IGoR. Hypergeometric tests were used in a later analysis to score TCR-TCR, TCR-HLA and TCR-CMV co-occurrence, with a repertoire-size bias correction applied to the TCR pairs. To estimate false discovery rates, a later analysis permuted the HLA or CMV assignments 20 times. In a later analysis, co-occurring TCRs were grouped using DBSCAN, with TCRdist sequence similarity added in when clustering inside HLA-allele-positive subsets. For co-occurrence clustering, repertoires with fewer than 30,000 or more than 120,000 public chains were excluded, along with about five repertoires with anomalous nucleotide sharing. What TCRdb holds here is the immuneACCESS table cut down to in-frame rearrangements. Part of the clones is not present; checked against another copy, under half of the missing clones reflect an unresolved V gene, and the others are unexplained. V and J calls and clone size are given by that table; D and trimming were obtained from the DNA. In all, the sample holds 90,000 to 95,000 clones, and around 81% of those were seen once. The biggest ten clones account for around 2% of the sample.

The sample was PBMCs. The chain was built from TRBV29-1 and TRBJ2-6, with TRBD1 tentatively as D gene (7 bases match). This clonotype was sampled from a man between 18 and 29 years old in good health and CMV-seronegative. The nucleotide sequence reads as follows: TGCAGCGTTGTAGGGAGGACAGGCCACTCTGGGGCCAACGTCCTGACTTTC. This is translated as CSVVGRTGHSGANVLTF.